This TCR beta chain was sequenced during a study of T cell repertoires in cytomegalovirus infection. For the study at large: Both a matching HLA type and CMV infection were indicated by public TCR beta signatures. Points from the study as a whole: HLA-C-restricted CMV clonotypes gave the most frequent clonotype in two of eight donors. Frequencies of public TCR beta families were cumulated, and this identified carriers of CMV plus the relevant HLA.

MiXCR, applied by TCRdb to the reads, yields one record per CDR3 protein. The sample records approximately 290,000 distinct CDR3 sequences, roughly 25% being singletons. CDR1 is SGHNT and CDR2 is YYREEE in the germline V gene (reference sequence). There are 18 residues in the CDR3. The V gene lost 4 bases and the J gene lost 3 bases, with 23 bases spanning the gap. Comment on this clonotype: Antigen unknown.

The chain uses TRBV5-4 and TRBJ2-1; D perhaps matches TRBD2 (6 bases). Sequencing used PBMCs. The sequence derives from a human donor in good health (CMV status not recorded). Some clones in this sample may be carry-over from other donors' samples. CDR3 sequence reads: CASSPGGGASSIYNEQFF. CDR3 bases: TGTGCCAGCAGCCCCGGGGGTGGGGCCTCCTCAATCTACAATGAGCAGTTCTTC.